Listed below are T cell receptor beta chains from one sample, sequenced in a study of a mutant IDH1 vaccine in newly diagnosed glioma. The repertoire was sequenced with immunoSEQ multiplex PCR; TCRdb's copy has only in-frame clones and lacks some. The data show approximately 88,000 clones, about four fifths seen once. This material consisted of PBMCs, taken from a glioma patient treated with radiotherapy, temozolomide or both. These receptors originate from a middle-aged man with glioma. CDR3s include the opening cysteine and the closing phenylalanine or tryptophan. The D gene is left open where the match is weak. Size is omitted from some rows. Given values are once, few, many or a class for expanded clones.

d_call j_call v_call clone_size cdr3_aa cdr3_nt
NA TRBJ1-2 TRBV7-2 NA CASSLGSGALYGYTF TGTGCCAGCAGCTTAGGGTCAGGGGCCCTTTATGGCTACACCTTC
TRBD1 TRBJ2-3 TRBV30 NA CAWSDRDRGTDTQYF TGTGCCTGGAGTGACCGGGACAGAGGGACAGATACGCAGTATTTT
NA TRBJ2-7 TRBV6-5 few CASSPDPPPPYEQYF TGTGCCAGCAGTCCGGACCCCCCACCCCCCTACGAGCAGTACTTC
NA TRBJ2-7 TRBV7-8 NA CASSLVTRGPYEQYF TGTGCCAGCAGCTTAGTAACAAGGGGTCCCTACGAGCAGTACTTC
NA TRBJ1-4 TRBV15 NA CATSSRGANEKLFF TGTGCCACCAGCAGCAGGGGAGCTAATGAAAAACTGTTTTTT
NA TRBJ2-7 TRBV6-5 NA CASAATGLYEQYF TGTGCCAGCGCCGCCACAGGGTTGTACGAGCAGTACTTC
NA TRBJ2-3 TRBV15 NA CATSRGGTDTQYF TGTGCCACCAGCAGAGGGGGGACAGATACGCAGTATTTT
NA TRBJ2-5 TRBV7-2 NA CASSPSVRETQYF TGTGCCAGCAGCCCTAGCGTCCGAGAGACCCAGTACTTC
NA TRBJ2-7 TRBV11-2 NA CASSLLRRGGGYSYEQYF TGTGCCAGCAGCTTACTTCGCAGGGGTGGGGGGTACTCCTACGAGCAGTACTTC
TRBD2 TRBJ2-1 TRBV18 NA CASSPRGTSGSSYNEQFF TGTGCCAGCTCACCACGAGGGACTAGCGGTAGCTCCTACAATGAGCAGTTCTTC